This T cell receptor beta chain comes out of a study of T cells in Graves' hyperthyroidism and ophthalmopathy. J was trimmed by 5 bases and V by 1 base; bases with no gene match: 5. This CDR3 has 16 residues. CDR1 MGHRA and CDR2 YSYEKL come from the germline V gene. Amplified TCR beta CDR3 regions derived from RNA transcripts. TCR CDR3 regions were first amplified by RT-PCR with HTBI primers. Each CDR3 protein gets one entry after TCRdb re-called the multiplex PCR reads with MiXCR. The data contain approximately 720,000 distinct CDR3 sequences, roughly a sixth of them singletons. This clonotype was seen many times.

Sequenced material: blood. This TCR was recovered from a woman aged 45-59 years with Graves' hyperthyroidism that later progressed to Graves' ophthalmopathy. The genes are TRBV4-1 and TRBJ2-5; TRBD2 matches 12 bases. CDR3 DNA: TGCGCCAGCAGCCAAGTACTAGCGGGGGGCAGGGAGACCCAGTACTTC. This translates into CASSQVLAGGRETQYF.